This entry concerns a single T cell receptor (beta chain). Antigen unknown. This table comes from immunoSEQ multiplex PCR, and its TCRdb copy is limited to in-frame clones, with some not included. Among a few hundred thousand clones listed, around 90% were seen once. Donors were drawn from the 120-subject validation cohort, separate from the roughly 700-subject first cohort. The data originate from a study of cytomegalovirus exposure and HLA in healthy donors. Study observations and caveats: Associated with cytomegalovirus, according to the listing, were around 160 TCR beta chains. Most TCR sequences were rare, but some public TCRs occurred in many donors.

After removal of 8 bases from V and 5 bases from J, the junction contained 8 bases not matched to a gene. The CDR3 runs 13 residues. CDR1 is MDHEN and CDR2 is SYDVKM in the germline V gene. Input material: PBMCs. The sequence was collected from a woman aged 18-29 years in good health and CMV-seronegative. The chain combines TRBV28 with TRBJ1-1; 7 nucleotides line up with TRBD1. The CDR3 sequence: CASLTGTGTEAFF. The CDR3 nucleotides read TGTGCCAGCTTGACAGGGACGGGGACTGAAGCTTTCTTT.